A selection of T cell receptor beta chains follows, all from one sample in a study of blood T cell repertoires in COVID-19. Repertoires were generated with immunoSEQ multiplex PCR, while TCRdb's copy carries only in-frame clones and drops some. The sample holds about 270,000 clones, 86% seen once. The material sequenced was peripheral blood. The origin of the receptors is a woman aged 80 or older with COVID-19, enrolled during active disease. Each CDR3 is given with its conserved first and last residue. A D gene is named only where the DNA matches it firmly. A clone size is listed for some rows: how often the clone was seen (once, few, many), or a class if it is expanded.

-,TRBV25-1,-,16,CASSEHRGTRKETQYF
-,TRBV7-6,-,15,CASSLAMGAGTEAFF
-,TRBV11-2,-,15,CASSSQGSGANVLTF
once,TRBV5-6,TRBD2,19,CASSYSGTSGGVSTDTQYF
-,TRBV6-4,TRBD2,17,CASRTGTSRPTGDTQYF
-,TRBV9,TRBD2,14,CARSVGGGANIQYF
-,TRBV15,TRBD2,16,CATSREGSGGYNEQFF
-,TRBV5-1,TRBD1,13,CASSFRGEQPQHF
once,TRBV7-9,-,12,CASSLSPGEAFF
-,TRBV6-5,-,14,CASSYPNSRAEAFF
-,TRBV5-1,-,15,CASSLEGTYNEKLFF
-,TRBV28,TRBD2,15,CASRPSGVGADTQYF
-,TRBV6-5,-,15,CASSLPTDYNSPLHF
-,TRBV10-3,TRBD1,14,CAISQGASNQPQHF
-,TRBV9,TRBD2,16,CASSVADGGSRYEQYF
-,TRBV7-2,TRBD2,17,CASSIRTSGGNTGELFF